These 25 T cell receptor beta chains came from one sample sequenced in a study of cytomegalovirus exposure and HLA in healthy donors. In the PCR, 60 Vbeta and 13 Jbeta primers were used. Sequenced by immunoSEQ multiplex PCR; TCRdb stores in-frame clones only, minus some. The sample shows around 170,000 clones, roughly 71% of them seen only once. The source material was PBMCs. These receptors all stem from a girl between 5 and 17 years old in good health and CMV-seronegative.

V gene TRBV13 combines with J gene TRBJ1-1; weak D call: TRBD1 (5 bases). Trimming removed 5 bases at V and 5 bases at J, with 18 bases between. The CDR3 has 15 amino acids. Germline loops: CDR1 PRHDT, CDR2 FYEKMQ (reference sequence). CDR3 residues: CASSVRTLGGTEAFF. The DNA for the CDR3 is TGTGCCAGCAGCGTTCGCACTTTGGGGGGAACTGAAGCTTTCTTT.

On this clone itself: One end of the junction does not line up with germline, which may come from a read error. The genes are TRBV5-8 and TRBJ1-2, with 10 bases matching TRBD1. This CDR3 contains 15 residues. Germline lookup yields CDR1 SGHTS and CDR2 YDEGEE. This chain's CDR3 is CASSRRGTGAAYLPF. The DNA for the CDR3 is TGTGCCAGCAGCCGCCGGGGGACAGGGGCCGCTTATTTACCCTTC.

The chain employs TRBV7-2 and TRBJ1-6; 7 bases fit TRBD1. The CDR3 is made up of 16 amino acids. In germline, CDR1 is SGHTA, CDR2 FQGNSA. Losses at the gene ends were 2 bases for V and 0 bases for J; bases not matched to a gene: 1. CDR3 residues: CASSLRGPSYNSPLHF. CDR3 DNA sequence: TGTGCCAGCAGCTTAAGGGGGCCCTCCTATAATTCACCCCTCCACTTT. The complete variable domain, with remaining parts taken from reference TRBV7-2 and TRBJ1-6, reads GAGVSQSPSNKVTEKGKDVELRCDPISGHTALYWYRQSLGQGLEFLIYFQGNSAPDKSGLPSDRFSAERTGGSVSTLTIQRTQQEDSAVYLCASSLRGPSYNSPLHFGNGTRLTVT.

The chain couples TRBV6-6 to TRBJ1-1; the D gene is possibly TRBD1 (5 bases). The CDR3 sequence is 15 residues long. Germline lookup yields CDR1 MNHNY and CDR2 SVGAGI (reference sequence). V lost 6 bases and J 3 bases, leaving 17 bases between the germline ends. The CDR3 nucleotides read TGTGCCAGCAGCCAAATTTCACAGGCCCACACTGAAGCTTTCTTT. Its translation is CASSQISQAHTEAFF.

V and J are TRBV27 and TRBJ1-1, with a weak D call TRBD1 (5 bases). CDR1 is MNHEY, CDR2 SMNVEV, per germline (reference sequence). This CDR3 comprises 15 residues. Trimming removed 6 bases at V and 3 bases at J, with 17 bases between. The CDR3, as DNA: TGTGCCAGCAGATATAGCACAGGAGTGGACACTGAAGCTTTCTTT. Its translation is CASRYSTGVDTEAFF.

V and J are TRBV4-1 and TRBJ2-7, with 9 positions matching TRBD1. This CDR3 region has 14 residues. Germline CDR1 is MGHRA and CDR2 is YSYEKL. Trimming took 1 base from V and 2 from J; bases not matched to a gene: 0. CDR3: CASSQGDRAYEQYF. In DNA form, the CDR3 reads TGCGCCAGCAGCCAAGGGGACAGGGCCTACGAGCAGTACTTC.

The sample holds a few counts of this clone. The rearrangement uses TRBV9 and TRBJ2-7; possible D gene TRBD1, 5 bases. The germline V and J ends were trimmed by 4 bases and 5 bases, with 16 bases remaining between them. Per germline, CDR1 SGDLS and CDR2 YYNGEE. The CDR3 consists of 14 residues. For the CDR3, the DNA is TGTGCCAGCAGCACAGACGGCAGGGCCCACGAGCAGTACTTC. Amino acids: CASSTDGRAHEQYF.

The chain combines TRBV6-5 with TRBJ1-1; no firm D call. CDR3 length: 13 residues. Germline-derived CDR1 and CDR2 are MNHEY and SVGAGI. V lost 7 bases and J 1 base, leaving 10 bases between the germline ends. The CDR3 DNA reads as TGTGCCAGCATTCGCCCAGGGAACACTGAAGCTTTCTTT. It encodes CASIRPGNTEAFF.

The rearrangement joins TRBV6-5 to TRBJ2-5, with a weak D call TRBD1 (5 bases). V shed 0 bases and J shed 11 bases, with 19 bases lying between them. The germline gives CDR1 MNHEY, CDR2 SVGAGI. The CDR3 is made up of 15 amino acids. The CDR3 is CASSYSETEVPRQYF. CDR3 DNA: TGTGCCAGCAGTTACTCCGAGACAGAGGTACCTCGGCAGTACTTC.

The CDR3 nucleotides read TGTGCCAGCGGCCCAGGCCAAAGCACAGATACGCAGTATTTT. Translation gives CASGPGQSTDTQYF. The V gene is TRBV7-3, the J gene TRBJ2-3; D not resolved. Germline V gene sequence: CDR1 SGHTA, CDR2 FQGTGA. Trimming stripped 8 bases from V and 0 bases from J, with 12 bases between. The CDR3 consists of 14 residues.

This clone was seen just once. The chain links TRBV18 to TRBJ2-7, with D possibly matching TRBD1 (5 bases). The ends were cut back, 3 bases at V and 3 bases at J, with 12 bases in the middle. CDR1 and CDR2 from the germline V gene are KGHSH and LQKENI. CDR3 size: 14 residues. The CDR3 sequence: CASSPYGQGYEQYF. CDR3 nucleotide sequence: TGTGCCAGCTCACCCTATGGGCAGGGCTACGAGCAGTACTTC.

This clone turned up a few times. The V call is TRBV4-1, the J call TRBJ1-2; no clear D. CDR1 MGHRA and CDR2 YSYEKL come from the germline V gene. Trimming cost V 0 bases and J 0 bases, with 8 bases left between them. The CDR3 runs 15 residues. The CDR3 bases are TGCGCCAGCAGCCAAGAGAGGCAGCCTAACTATGGCTACACCTTC. Residues: CASSQERQPNYGYTF.

This clone was picked up one time. The V gene is TRBV7-9, the J gene TRBJ1-1; weak D call: TRBD1 (5 bases). CDR3 length: 14 residues. With 5 bases removed from V and 3 bases from J, the gap between germline ends came to 13 bases. Looked up from germline, CDR1 is SEHNR and CDR2 is FQNEAQ (reference sequence). CDR3 sequence reads: CASSQGRGYTEAFF. The CDR3 DNA is TGTGCCAGCAGCCAGGGTAGGGGCTACACTGAAGCTTTCTTT. Full variable domain (rest looked up from reference TRBV7-9 and TRBJ1-1): DTGVSQNPRHKITKRGQNVTFRCDPISEHNRLYWYRQTLGQGPEFLTYFQNEAQLEKSRLLSDRFSAERPKGSFSTLEIQRTEQGDSAMYLCASSQGRGYTEAFFGQGTRLTVV.

CDR3 residues: CASSGPGQENEQFF. The CDR3 DNA follows: TGTGCCAGCAGCGGACCGGGACAAGAAAATGAGCAGTTCTTC. The chain carries TRBV7-9 and TRBJ2-1; a possible D gene is TRBD1 (6 bases). Trimming stripped 5 bases from V and 7 bases from J, with 15 bases between. The germline V gene has CDR1 SEHNR and CDR2 FQNEAQ (reference sequence). The CDR3 is 14 amino acids.

The V and J genes are TRBV10-2 and TRBJ2-1; 7 bases map to TRBD1. Losses at the gene ends were 7 bases for V and 10 bases for J; bases not matched to a gene: 7. Germline CDR1 reads WSHSY; CDR2 reads SAAADI. There are 12 residues in the CDR3. The CDR3 DNA is TGCGCCAGCACCAGAACGGGACAGGAGCAGTTCTTC. Translation: CASTRTGQEQFF.

The chain carries TRBV7-2 and TRBJ2-3; TRBD1 matches at 8 bases. Germline V gives CDR1 SGHTA, CDR2 FQGNSA. The CDR3 has 15 amino acids. The trim removed 3 bases at V and 5 bases at J, leaving 7 bases unmatched. The CDR3: CASSFDRGNQDTQYF. CDR3 bases: TGTGCCAGCAGCTTCGACAGGGGTAATCAAGATACGCAGTATTTT.

The J gene is TRBJ1-1, the V gene TRBV7-6; tentatively, D is TRBD1 (5 bases). The germline V gene encodes CDR1 SGHVS and CDR2 FNYEAQ. CDR3 size: 12 residues. Trimming stripped 6 bases from V and 5 bases from J, with 10 bases between. The DNA of the CDR3 is TGTGCCAGCAGACCCGGGGGGACTGAAGCTTTCTTT. Its protein product is CASRPGGTEAFF.

V is TRBV6-1 and J is TRBJ2-2; D is ambiguous. Trimming stripped 1 base from V and 4 bases from J, with 7 bases between. Germline CDR1 and CDR2: MNHNS and SASEGT. The CDR3 has 14 amino acids. CDR3: CASSEDPGTGELFF. CDR3 DNA: TGTGCCAGCAGTGAAGATCCGGGCACCGGGGAGCTGTTTTTT.

This chain connects TRBV6-1 to TRBJ1-4, with 9 bases identical to TRBD1. The CDR3 has 14 amino acids. The germline CDR1 and CDR2 sequences are MNHNS and SASEGT. V dropped 4 bases and J dropped 7; count of bases not matched to a gene: 4. CDR3 bases: TGTGCCAGCAGTGCCCGGACAGGGGCTGAAAAACTGTTTTTT. As protein: CASSARTGAEKLFF.

Only one count was recorded for this clone. CDR3: CASSLATGGPDTQYF. Here the CDR3 DNA reads TGTGCCAGCAGCTTGGCCACAGGGGGCCCAGATACGCAGTATTTT. The chain couples TRBV5-6 to TRBJ2-3; TRBD1 matches 9 bases. The CDR3 is made up of 15 amino acids. Germline V gene data show CDR1 as SGHDT and CDR2 as YYEEEE. The V and J ends lost 0 bases and 4 bases, in that order; junction bases with no gene match: 3.

The gene calls are TRBV5-5 and TRBJ2-3; D remains ambiguous. V was shortened by 2 bases and J by 5 bases, with 6 bases between the two germline ends. Germline CDR1 reads SGHKS; CDR2 reads YYEKEE (reference sequence). CDR3 length: 12 residues. CDR3 nucleotide sequence: TGTGCCAGCAGCTTCACGGTAGATACGCAGTATTTT. Its protein is CASSFTVDTQYF.

The table lists this clone with a few counts. This chain uses TRBV18 with TRBJ1-2; D unresolved. Trimming pared 3 bases from V and 8 bases from J, leaving 13 bases between. The CDR3 extends over 13 amino acids. CDR1 is KGHSH and CDR2 is LQKENI in the germline V gene. The CDR3 is CASSPREGEGYTF. In DNA form, the CDR3 reads TGTGCCAGCTCACCGCGGGAAGGAGAAGGCTACACCTTC. Looking up the rest from reference TRBV18 and TRBJ1-2 gives the full variable domain: NAGVMQNPRHLVRRRGQEARLRCSPMKGHSHVYWYRQLPEEGLKFMVYLQKENIIDESGMPKERFSAEFPKEGPSILRIQQVVRGDSAAYFCASSPREGEGYTFGSGTRLTVV.

A few counts support this clone. V and J are TRBV9 and TRBJ1-4; tentatively, D is TRBD1 (5 bases). Germline V gene lookup returns CDR1 SGDLS and CDR2 YYNGEE. The CDR3 consists of 13 residues. The germline V and J ends were trimmed by 2 bases and 7 bases, with 9 bases remaining between them. DNA of the CDR3: TGTGCCAGCAGCGTTCTGGGGGGTGAAAAACTGTTTTTT. Translated, it gives CASSVLGGEKLFF.

V usage is TRBV7-3 and J usage is TRBJ2-7, with TRBD1 identical over 8 bases. The V gene's germline CDR1 is SGHTA and CDR2 FQGTGA. The CDR3 contains 14 residues. V shed 4 bases, J shed 5 bases, and the junction held 7 bases outside the gene matches. CDR3: CASSSDRATNEQYF. The CDR3 DNA reads as TGTGCCAGCAGCTCGGACAGGGCCACCAACGAGCAGTACTTC. The whole variable domain, filled in from reference TRBV7-3 and TRBJ2-7, reads GAGVSQTPSNKVTEKGKYVELRCDPISGHTALYWYRQSLGQGPEFLIYFQGTGAADDSGLPNDRFFAVRPEGSVSTLKIQRTERGDSAVYLCASSSDRATNEQYFGPGTRLTVT.

Worth noting for this clone: A junction end diverges from the germline sequence, so it may reflect a read error. Distinct nucleotide sequences in the sample also encode this CDR3. The chain joins TRBV19 to TRBJ2-7; possibly TRBD1 for D (6 bases). This CDR3 spans 14 amino acids. Germline V lookup: CDR1 LNHDA, CDR2 SQIVND (reference sequence). DNA of the CDR3: TGCGCCAGTAGTCCAGGGGATAGGACCTACGAGCAGTACTTC. Translated: CASSPGDRTYEQYF.